Listed below are T cell receptor beta chains from one sample, sequenced in a study of blood T cell repertoires in COVID-19. Using immunoSEQ multiplex PCR, the repertoire was profiled, and TCRdb retains in-frame clones only, with some absent. The sample holds roughly 290,000 clones, over 75% seen once. Sequenced input: PBMCs or T cells enriched from blood (not recorded which). These TCRs come from a woman younger than 45 who had recovered from COVID-19. CDR3s include the opening cysteine and the closing phenylalanine or tryptophan. A D gene is named only where the DNA matches it firmly. Clone size is not always given. Where it is, it says once, few, many or a class for expanded clones.

>-|-|TRBV5-1|TRBJ1-6
TGCGCCAGCAGCTCCGGGGATCTCGGGCGGGATTCACCCCTCCACTTT
CASSSGDLGRDSPLHF
>-|-|TRBV28|TRBJ1-5
TGTGCCAGCAGCTCAGACAGCCCAAAGCCCCAGCATTTT
CASSSDSPKPQHF
>-|-|TRBV7-8|TRBJ2-7
TGTGCCAGCAGCTTTGGCGGGGCCTACGAGCAGTACTTC
CASSFGGAYEQYF
>-|-|TRBV18|TRBJ2-1
TGTGCCAGCTCACCACCAGTTCCAGGGGCTGAGCAGTTCTTC
CASSPPVPGAEQFF
>once|TRBD1|TRBV6-5|TRBJ2-5
TGTGCCAGCAGTTACGGGACAGGGGGGGAGACCCAGTACTTC
CASSYGTGGETQYF
>-|TRBD2|TRBV27|TRBJ2-7
TGTGCCAGCAGTCTCGGGACTAGCGGCTCCTACGAGCAGTACTTC
CASSLGTSGSYEQYF
>-|-|TRBV19|TRBJ2-4
TGTGCCAGTAGTATAAGGGCGGGGACGGACATTCAGTACTTC
CASSIRAGTDIQYF
>-|-|TRBV19|TRBJ2-5
TGTGCCAGTAGTATATTCGGCGGACAAGAGACCCAGTACTTC
CASSIFGGQETQYF
>-|TRBD1|TRBV14|TRBJ2-7
TGTGCCAGCAGCCCATTAGGGACAGGGAACGAGCAGTACTTC
CASSPLGTGNEQYF
>-|-|TRBV3-1/TRBV3-2|TRBJ1-1
TGTGCCAGCAGCCCCACGGGGACTGAAGCTTTCTTT
CASSPTGTEAFF
>once|-|TRBV5-5|TRBJ2-6
TGTGCCAGCAGCTTGACAAGCTCTGGGGCCAACGTCCTGACTTTC
CASSLTSSGANVLTF
>once|-|TRBV5-4|TRBJ1-4
TGTGCCAGCAGCTTGGCGGGAGGTGGTGAAAAACTGTTTTTT
CASSLAGGGEKLFF
>few|-|TRBV21-1|TRBJ2-1
TGTGCCAGCTTGGTCTGGGGACAGCCAAGCTCCTACAATGAGCAGTTCTTC
CASLVWGQPSSYNEQFF
>-|TRBD1|TRBV28|TRBJ1-2
TGTGCCAGCAGGCGGACAGGGGTTTTCTATGGCTACACCTTC
CASRRTGVFYGYTF
>few|-|TRBV10-3|TRBJ2-5
TGTGCCATCAGTGATCCAACAGGCCAAGAGACCCAGTACTTC
CAISDPTGQETQYF
>-|TRBD1|TRBV28|TRBJ1-4
TGTGCCACTTGGGGGGACAGGGCATATGGACTGTTTTTT
CATWGDRAYGLFF
>-|-|TRBV2|TRBJ1-5
TGTGCCAGCAGTGAAGTCGACATTAGCAATCAGCCCCAGCATTTT
CASSEVDISNQPQHF
>-|TRBD2|TRBV5-5|TRBJ2-1
TGTGCCAGCAGCCTTTCGGGACTAGATAACAATGAGCAGTTCTTC
CASSLSGLDNNEQFF
>-|TRBD2|TRBV28|TRBJ2-1
TGTGCCAGCGGCCTTCTGGGGGAGGGGCGGGAGCAGTTCTTC
CASGLLGEGREQFF
>-|-|TRBV5-1|TRBJ1-1
TGCGCCAGCAGCTTGGGCCGTGGAGGGGTCACTGAAGCTTTCTTT
CASSLGRGGVTEAFF